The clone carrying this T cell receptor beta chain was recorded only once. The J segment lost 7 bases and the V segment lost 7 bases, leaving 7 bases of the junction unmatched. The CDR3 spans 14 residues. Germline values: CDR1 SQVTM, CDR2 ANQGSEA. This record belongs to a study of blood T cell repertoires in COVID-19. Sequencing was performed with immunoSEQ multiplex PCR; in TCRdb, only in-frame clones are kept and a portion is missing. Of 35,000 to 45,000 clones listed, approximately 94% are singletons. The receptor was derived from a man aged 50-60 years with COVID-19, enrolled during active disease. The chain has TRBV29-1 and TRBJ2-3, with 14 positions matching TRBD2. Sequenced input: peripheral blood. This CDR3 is CSGGTSGRGNTQYF. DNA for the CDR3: TGCAGCGGGGGGACTAGCGGGAGAGGGAATACGCAGTATTTT.